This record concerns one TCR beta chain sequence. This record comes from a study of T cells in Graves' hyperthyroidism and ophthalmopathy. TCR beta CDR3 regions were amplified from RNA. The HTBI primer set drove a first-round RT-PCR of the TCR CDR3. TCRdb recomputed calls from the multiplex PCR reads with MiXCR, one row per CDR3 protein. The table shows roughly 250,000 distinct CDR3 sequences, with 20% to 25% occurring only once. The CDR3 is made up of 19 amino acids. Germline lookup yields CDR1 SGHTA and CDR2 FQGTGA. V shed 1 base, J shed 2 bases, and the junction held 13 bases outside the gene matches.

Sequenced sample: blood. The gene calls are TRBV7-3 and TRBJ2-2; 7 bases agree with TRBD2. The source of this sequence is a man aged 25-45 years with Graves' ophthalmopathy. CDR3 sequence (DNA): TGTGCCAGCAGCTTAAGAATGGGTAGGCTAGCGGAAAACACCGGGGAGCTGTTTTTT. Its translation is CASSLRMGRLAENTGELFF.